These 8 T cell receptor beta chains originate from one sample sequenced in a study of T cells in localized non-small cell lung cancer. Method: immunoSEQ multiplex PCR; TCRdb's copy keeps in-frame clones and lacks some. The top ten clones hold over 13% of a sample with roughly 26,000 clones, about 85% of them seen once. Source: peripheral blood, taken before any cancer treatment. The receptors come from a female donor of 60 years or more with stage II squamous cell lung carcinoma.

Concerning this clone: At one end the junction does not follow the germline gene, possibly because of a read error. V usage is TRBV28 and J usage is TRBJ2-1; D is uncertain. Germline lookup yields CDR1 MDHEN and CDR2 SYDVKM. The CDR3 covers 15 residues. Written as DNA, the CDR3 is TGTGCCAGCAGTCGGTCGGAAGCAAACTACAATGGGCAGTTCTTC. Its translation: CASSRSEANYNGQFF.

The chain recombines TRBV28 with TRBJ2-7, with D uncertain. V was pared by 5 bases and J by 3 bases, with 14 bases between. This CDR3 is 14 amino acids long. Germline V lookup: CDR1 MDHEN, CDR2 SYDVKM. For the CDR3, the DNA is TGTGCCAGCAGTCAAGGACCCAGACTCTACGAGCAGTACTTC. It encodes CASSQGPRLYEQYF.

This clone was seen just once. V and J are TRBV4-1 and TRBJ2-2; TRBD2 matches 11 bases. This CDR3 is 21 amino acids long. Germline V lookup: CDR1 MGHRA, CDR2 YSYEKL. V shed 2 bases and J 4 bases; nucleotides not matched to a gene: 18. Written as DNA, the CDR3 is TGCGCCAGCAGCCAATTGCCGGGACTAGCGGACCCTGGGGGAGGCACCGGGGAGCTGTTTTTT. As protein: CASSQLPGLADPGGGTGELFF.

This chain joins TRBV5-1 and TRBJ2-5; D tentatively reads TRBD1 or TRBD2 (7 bases each). The germline V and J ends were trimmed by 7 bases and 2 bases, with 18 bases remaining between them. CDR1 and CDR2 (germline): SGHRS, YFSETQ. The CDR3 covers 15 residues. The CDR3 is CASSRGGSGQETQYF. In nucleotides, the CDR3 is TGCGCCAGCTCCAGGGGGGGTTCGGGACAAGAGACCCAGTACTTC. The full variable domain, in which reference TRBV5-1 and TRBJ2-5 provide the parts outside the CDR3, is KAGVTQTPRYLIKTRGQQVTLSCSPISGHRSVSWYQQTPGQGLQFLFEYFSETQRNKGNFPGRFSGRQFSNSRSEMNVSTLELGDSALYLCASSRGGSGQETQYFGPGTRLLVL.

The genes are TRBV5-8 and TRBJ2-2, with D perhaps TRBD2 (7 bases). The germline V gene encodes CDR1 SGHTS and CDR2 YDEGEE. With 4 bases removed from V and 2 bases from J, the gap between germline ends came to 18 bases. CDR3 length equals 17 residues. The CDR3 DNA follows: TGTGCCAGCAGCCCGGGCACAGGGACTATTAACACCGGGGAGCTGTTTTTT. It encodes CASSPGTGTINTGELFF.

The chain recombines TRBV25-1 with TRBJ2-7, with 8 bases identical to TRBD1. CDR3 size: 15 residues. The trim removed 3 bases at V and 8 bases at J, leaving 12 bases unmatched. CDR1 is MGHDK, CDR2 SYGVNS, per germline. CDR3 amino acids: CASSDPGTGDEKQYF. For the CDR3, the DNA is TGTGCCAGCAGTGACCCCGGGACAGGAGACGAGAAGCAGTACTTC.

The rearrangement links TRBV30 to TRBJ2-2, with D perhaps TRBD2 (6 bases). V was clipped by 4 bases and J by 4 bases, with 13 bases between them. Germline CDR1 reads GTSNPN; CDR2 reads SVGIG (reference sequence). The CDR3 has 14 residues. CDR3 sequence (DNA): TGTGCCTGGACCTCCGCGGGGCCCACCGGGGAGCTGTTTTTT. Translated, it gives CAWTSAGPTGELFF.

V usage is TRBV28 and J usage is TRBJ2-2; D may be TRBD1 or TRBD2 (5 bases each). Germline CDR1 and CDR2: MDHEN and SYDVKM. V lost 1 base and J lost 2, with 14 bases in between. The CDR3 is 17 amino acids. The CDR3 loop is CASSLFGAGRNTGELFF. The CDR3 DNA sequence: TGTGCCAGCAGTTTATTCGGGGCAGGGCGAAACACCGGGGAGCTGTTTTTT.